The clone carrying this TCR beta chain has ten or more counts. Its antigen is undetermined. Sequencing was performed with immunoSEQ multiplex PCR; in TCRdb, only in-frame clones are kept and a portion is missing. The profile shows approximately 23,000 clones, 47% of them singletons. This record comes from a study of radiation and T cells in renal cell carcinoma. The study, taken as a whole, reports: Top 100 clonotypes averaged approximately 50% in irradiated versus roughly 43% in nephrectomy-only tumors. Without pretreatment biopsies, baseline tumor clonotype presence was undetermined.

Treatment specified: 15 Gy SBRT to primary tumor, nephrectomy 4 weeks later. V lost 4 bases and J 6 bases, leaving 9 bases between the germline ends. This CDR3 region has 12 residues. Germline CDR1 WSHSY, CDR2 SAAADI. V and J are TRBV10-2 and TRBJ1-1; possibly TRBD1 for D (6 bases). The sample was tumor tissue, taken from a patient whose treatment included radiotherapy and nephrectomy. This TCR came from a woman aged 45-65 years with renal cell carcinoma. CDR3 nucleotide sequence: TGCGCCAGCAGTGTAGGGGGTTCTGAAGCTTTCTTT. Encoded protein: CASSVGGSEAFF.